Presented here are 17 T cell receptor beta chains from one specimen sequenced in a study of PD-1 blockade in classical Hodgkin lymphoma. This sample's time point: newly diagnosed, previously untreated cHL patient sample. Magnetic depletion of unwanted cells isolated CD4+ T cells from thawed PBMCs. Only in-frame clones appear in the TCRdb table, and some are missing; sequencing was by immunoSEQ multiplex PCR. The data hold approximately 25,000 clones, with about 90% observed a single time. The sequencing input was CD4+ T cells from blood. These receptors came from a human donor with classical Hodgkin lymphoma.

The V call is TRBV30, the J call TRBJ1-5; D perhaps matches TRBD1 (6 bases). Germline-derived CDR1 and CDR2 are GTSNPN and SVGIG (reference sequence). The CDR3 covers 16 residues. Trimming took off 1 base at V and 3 bases at J, with 16 bases between the two ends. The CDR3 DNA sequence: TGTGCCTGGAGTGACCAATCGACAGGCAACAATCAGCCCCAGCATTTT. Its translation: CAWSDQSTGNNQPQHF.

This chain joins TRBV7-6 and TRBJ2-5; TRBD1 matches at 7 bases. With V trimmed by 3 bases and J by 4 bases, 8 bases remained unmatched. CDR1 SGHVS and CDR2 FNYEAQ come from the germline V gene. This CDR3 is built from 15 residues. The CDR3 loop reads CASSFPRTGGETQYF. CDR3 coding DNA: TGTGCCAGCAGCTTCCCCCGGACAGGCGGAGAGACCCAGTACTTC. Together with reference TRBV7-6 and TRBJ2-5, the CDR3 gives the full variable domain: GAGVSQSPRYKVTKRGQDVALRCDPISGHVSLYWYRQALGQGPEFLTYFNYEAQQDKSGLPNDRFSAERPEGSISTLTIQRTEQRDSAMYRCASSFPRTGGETQYFGPGTRLLVL.

This clone was counted once. The chain joins TRBV4-3 to TRBJ1-1; perhaps TRBD1 as D (5 bases). Trimming cost V 1 base and J 3 bases, with 12 bases left between them. Germline loops: CDR1 LGHNA, CDR2 YSLEER. The CDR3 is made up of 15 amino acids. The CDR3 here is CASSQVGRGDTEAFF. The DNA for the CDR3 is TGCGCCAGCAGCCAAGTCGGGCGGGGGGACACTGAAGCTTTCTTT.

CDR3 loop: CASSLYGASGKETQYF. The CDR3 region has the DNA TGTGCCAGCAGCTTGTACGGGGCTAGCGGAAAAGAGACCCAGTACTTC. The chain links TRBV5-8 to TRBJ2-5, with 7 bases matching TRBD2. Germline V gene data show CDR1 as SGHTS and CDR2 as YDEGEE. The V and J ends lost 1 base and 3 bases, in that order; junction bases with no gene match: 9. CDR3 length: 16 residues.

The rearrangement joins TRBV2 to TRBJ2-4; D might be TRBD2 (6 bases). This CDR3 region has 14 residues. Germline V gives CDR1 SNHLY, CDR2 FYNNEI. The V and J ends lost 4 bases and 7 bases respectively, with 14 bases between them. The CDR3 coding sequence is TGTGCCAGCAGTGGGGCGGCAGGGAGGAACATTCAGTACTTC. Its protein is CASSGAAGRNIQYF.

This chain links TRBV11-1 with TRBJ2-2, with TRBD2 as a possible D gene (7 bases). CDR3 length equals 16 residues. V dropped 5 bases and J dropped 5 bases, with 18 bases sitting between them. Germline-derived CDR1 and CDR2 are SGHAT and FQDESV (reference sequence). The CDR3 here is CASSPSGGASTGELFF. The DNA of the CDR3 is TGTGCCAGCAGCCCCTCGGGGGGCGCGAGTACCGGGGAGCTGTTTTTT.

This clone was seen just once. The genes are TRBV7-2 and TRBJ2-1; D unclear. Germline-derived CDR1 and CDR2 are SGHTA and FQGNSA. The CDR3 contains 16 residues. V lost 0 bases, J lost 0 bases, and 9 bases lay in between. CDR3 sequence: CASSLAMVSSYNEQFF. CDR3 nucleotides: TGTGCCAGCAGCTTAGCGATGGTAAGCTCCTACAATGAGCAGTTCTTC.

This sequence joins TRBV29-1 and TRBJ2-7; possibly TRBD1 for D (8 bases). Per the germline V gene, CDR1 is SQVTM and CDR2 is ANQGSEA. The CDR3 has 13 residues. Deletions cut 5 bases from V and 1 base from J, with 12 bases between. The DNA for the CDR3 is TGCAGCGTTTCACAGGGGGGGTCCTACGAGCAGTACTTC. It translates to CSVSQGGSYEQYF.

This clone was seen only once. This chain uses TRBV9 with TRBJ1-1, with D unclear. V was trimmed by 0 bases and J by 6 bases, leaving 9 bases between them. Germline V lookup: CDR1 SGDLS, CDR2 YYNGEE. The CDR3 is 13 amino acids. The DNA for the CDR3 is TGTGCCAGCAGCGTAGGGGGTACTGCTGAAGCTTTCTTT. Its protein is CASSVGGTAEAFF.

This clone was detected once. The chain employs TRBV6-4 and TRBJ1-5, with 9 nucleotides matching TRBD1. J was trimmed by 3 bases and V by 5 bases; bases with no gene match: 17. Germline V gives CDR1 MRHNA, CDR2 SNTAGT. This CDR3 is built from 19 residues. The chain's CDR3 is CASSPRDRDGRWHNQPQHF. CDR3 in DNA: TGTGCCAGCAGTCCCCGGGACAGGGATGGAAGGTGGCACAATCAGCCCCAGCATTTT.

This clone occurred a few times. J is TRBJ1-6 and V is TRBV28; D is undetermined. CDR3 length: 12 amino acids. Trimming took off 6 bases at V and 11 bases at J, with 11 bases between the two ends. Germline-derived CDR1 and CDR2 are MDHEN and SYDVKM. The CDR3 sequence: CASSPSRPPLHF. CDR3 DNA sequence: TGTGCCAGCAGCCCCTCGCGGCCACCCCTCCACTTT.

The genes are TRBV4-2 and TRBJ2-3; D ambiguous. Germline CDR1 is LGHNA and CDR2 is YNFKEQ. The V end lost 6 bases, the J end lost 4 bases, and 17 bases lay between the germline ends. CDR3 length: 15 amino acids. The CDR3 loop is CASRPETRAADTQYF. The CDR3 DNA follows: TGTGCCAGCAGACCAGAGACACGCGCGGCAGATACGCAGTATTTT.

This chain connects TRBV7-9 to TRBJ1-1, with 9 nucleotides matching TRBD1. Germline CDR1 is SEHNR and CDR2 is FQNEAQ (reference sequence). The V segment lost 8 bases and the J segment 1 base; nucleotides outside the gene matches: 5. This CDR3 contains 14 residues. The CDR3 region has the DNA TGTGCCAGCCGACAGGGGGGTGGGAACACTGAAGCTTTCTTT. Translated, it gives CASRQGGGNTEAFF.

This chain uses TRBV4-3 with TRBJ2-7; the match to TRBD1 covers 7 bases. Germline CDR1 is LGHNA and CDR2 is YSLEER. V was pared by 1 base and J by 5 bases, with 11 bases of the junction left unmatched. The CDR3 spans 16 residues. The CDR3 protein is CASSQAPLQGMDEQYF. CDR3 in DNA: TGCGCCAGCAGCCAAGCTCCTCTACAGGGGATGGACGAGCAGTACTTC.

The chain uses TRBV6-1 and TRBJ1-4; 8 positions match TRBD1. Germline CDR1 and CDR2: MNHNS and SASEGT. This CDR3 has 14 residues. V lost 1 base to trimming and J lost 10 bases; unmatched junction nucleotides: 5. The DNA for the CDR3 is TGTGCCAGCAGTGAAGGCGGGACAGGCTTAAAACTGTTTTTT. Translating it yields CASSEGGTGLKLFF.

V is TRBV20-1 and J is TRBJ2-7; weak D call: TRBD1 (6 bases). The V gene lost 5 bases and the J gene lost 12 bases, with 17 bases spanning the gap. CDR3 length: 11 residues. Germline lookup yields CDR1 DFQATT and CDR2 SNEGSKA (reference sequence). DNA of the CDR3: TGCAGTGCTTACGGCGGCGGCAGGGGGTACTTC. As protein: CSAYGGGRGYF.

The chain uses TRBV21-1 and TRBJ1-6. TRBV21-1 is deemed a pseudogene. This CDR3 contains 15 residues. For the CDR3, the DNA is TGTGCCAGCAGCAGGGAAATTGGGGATAATTCACCCCTCCACTTT. Protein sequence: CASSREIGDNSPLHF.